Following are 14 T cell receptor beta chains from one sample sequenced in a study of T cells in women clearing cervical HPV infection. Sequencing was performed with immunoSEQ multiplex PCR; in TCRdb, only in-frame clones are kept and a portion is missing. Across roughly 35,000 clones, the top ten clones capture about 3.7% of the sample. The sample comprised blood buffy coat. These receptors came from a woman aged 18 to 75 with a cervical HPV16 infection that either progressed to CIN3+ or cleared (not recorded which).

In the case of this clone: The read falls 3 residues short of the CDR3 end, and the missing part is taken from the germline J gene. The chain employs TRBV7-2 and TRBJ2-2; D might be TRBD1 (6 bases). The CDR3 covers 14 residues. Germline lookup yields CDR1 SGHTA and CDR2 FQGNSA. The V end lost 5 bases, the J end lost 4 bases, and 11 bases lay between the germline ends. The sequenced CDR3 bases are TGTGCCAGCAGCCTCCAGGACAGCACCGGGGAG. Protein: CASSLQDSTGE. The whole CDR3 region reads CASSLQDSTGELFF.

This chain's CDR3 is CASSLVGGIGVYNEQFF. The DNA read from the CDR3 is TGTGCCAGCAGCTTAGTCGGCGGGATAGGCGTCTACAATGAG. The V call is TRBV7-8, the J call TRBJ2-1, with D possibly matching TRBD2 (6 bases). The read terminates 3 residues before the CDR3 end, so the remaining end is supplied by the germline J gene. V shed 1 base and J shed 3 bases, with 16 bases lying between them. The CDR3 is made up of 17 amino acids. Germline V gene lookup returns CDR1 SGHVS and CDR2 FQNEAQ.

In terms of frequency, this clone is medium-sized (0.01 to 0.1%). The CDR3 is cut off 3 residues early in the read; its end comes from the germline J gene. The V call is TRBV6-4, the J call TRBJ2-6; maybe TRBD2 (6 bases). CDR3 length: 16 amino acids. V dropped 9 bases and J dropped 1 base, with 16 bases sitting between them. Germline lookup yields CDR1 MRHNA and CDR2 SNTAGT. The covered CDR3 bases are TGTGCCAGTGCGGGGACGGAACTTTCTGGGGCCAACGTC. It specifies CASAGTELSGANV. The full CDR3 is CASAGTELSGANVLTF.

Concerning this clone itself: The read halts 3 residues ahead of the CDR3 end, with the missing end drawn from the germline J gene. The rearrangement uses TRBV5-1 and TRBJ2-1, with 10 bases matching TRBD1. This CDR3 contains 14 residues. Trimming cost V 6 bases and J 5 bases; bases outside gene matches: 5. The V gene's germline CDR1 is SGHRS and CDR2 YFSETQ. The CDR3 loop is CASTGTGAHNEQFF. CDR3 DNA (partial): TGCGCCAGCACAGGGACAGGGGCGCACAATGAG.

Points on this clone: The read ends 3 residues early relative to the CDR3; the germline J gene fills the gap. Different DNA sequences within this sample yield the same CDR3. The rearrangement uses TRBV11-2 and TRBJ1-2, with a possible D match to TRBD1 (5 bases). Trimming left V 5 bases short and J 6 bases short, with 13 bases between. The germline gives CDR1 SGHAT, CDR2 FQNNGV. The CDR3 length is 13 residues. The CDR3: CASSLGTGDGYTF. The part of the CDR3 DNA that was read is TGTGCCAGCAGCCTAGGGACGGGGGATGGC.

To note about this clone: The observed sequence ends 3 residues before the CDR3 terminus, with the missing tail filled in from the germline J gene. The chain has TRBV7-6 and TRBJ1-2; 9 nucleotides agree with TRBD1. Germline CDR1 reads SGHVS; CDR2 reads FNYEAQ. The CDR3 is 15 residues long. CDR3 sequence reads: CASSPNRGLYNDYTF. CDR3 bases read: TGTGCCAGCAGCCCGAACAGGGGGCTTTACAATGAC.

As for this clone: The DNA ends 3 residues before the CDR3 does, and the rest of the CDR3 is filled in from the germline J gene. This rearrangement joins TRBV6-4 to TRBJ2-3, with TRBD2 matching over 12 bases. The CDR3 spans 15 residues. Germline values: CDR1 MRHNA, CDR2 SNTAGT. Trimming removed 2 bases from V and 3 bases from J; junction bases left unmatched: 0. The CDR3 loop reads CASSDGTSGTDTQYF. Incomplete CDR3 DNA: TGTGCCAGCAGTGACGGGACTAGCGGGACAGATACG.

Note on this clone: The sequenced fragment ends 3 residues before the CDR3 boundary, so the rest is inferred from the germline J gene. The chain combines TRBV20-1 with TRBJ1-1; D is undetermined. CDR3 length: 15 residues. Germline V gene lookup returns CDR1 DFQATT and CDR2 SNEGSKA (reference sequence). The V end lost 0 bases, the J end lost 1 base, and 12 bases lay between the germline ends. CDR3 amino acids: CSARDPRYSNTEAFF. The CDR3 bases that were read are TGCAGTGCTAGAGATCCCCGCTATTCGAACACTGAA.

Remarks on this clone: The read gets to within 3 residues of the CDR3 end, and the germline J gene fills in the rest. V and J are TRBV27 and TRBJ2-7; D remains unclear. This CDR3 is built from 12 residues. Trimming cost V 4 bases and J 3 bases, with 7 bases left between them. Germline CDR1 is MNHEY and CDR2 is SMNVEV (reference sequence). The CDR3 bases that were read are TGTGCCAGCAGTTCTCGACTCTACGAG. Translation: CASSSRLYE. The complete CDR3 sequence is CASSSRLYEQYF.

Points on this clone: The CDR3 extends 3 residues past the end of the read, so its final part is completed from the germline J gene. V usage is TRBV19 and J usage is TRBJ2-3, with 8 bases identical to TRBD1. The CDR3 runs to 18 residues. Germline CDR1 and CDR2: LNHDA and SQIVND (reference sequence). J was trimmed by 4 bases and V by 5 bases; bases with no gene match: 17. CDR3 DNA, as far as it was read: TGTGCCAGTAGTGCCCTAACCGGGACAGGCCAGGACGCAGATACG. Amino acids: CASSALTGTGQDADT. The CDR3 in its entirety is CASSALTGTGQDADTQYF.

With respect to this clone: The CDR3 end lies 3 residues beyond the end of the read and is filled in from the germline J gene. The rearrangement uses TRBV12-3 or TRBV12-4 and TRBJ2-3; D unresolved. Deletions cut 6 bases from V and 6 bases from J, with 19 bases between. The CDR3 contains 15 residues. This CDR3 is CASRPDGSRQDTQYF. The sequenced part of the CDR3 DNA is TGTGCCAGCAGACCAGACGGGTCCCGTCAGGATACG.

The CDR3 loop reads CASSRDSEAFF. The sequenced CDR3 bases are TGCGCCAGCAGCCGGGACTCTGAA. This chain joins TRBV5-1 and TRBJ1-1; a weak D match, TRBD1 (5 bases). The read ends 3 residues shy of where the CDR3 ends; the end is completed using the germline J gene. V lost 4 bases and J lost 6, with 7 bases in between. The CDR3 length is 11 residues. CDR1 SGHRS and CDR2 YFSETQ come from the germline V gene.

The DNA read from the CDR3 is TGCAGTGCTAGAAACTTGGGCGCTTCGAACACCGGGGAG. Amino acids: CSARNLGASNTGE. The CDR3, in full, reads CSARNLGASNTGELFF. The J gene is TRBJ2-2, the V gene TRBV20-1, with D unclear. The CDR3 end is not reached by the read, which stops 3 residues before it; the germline J gene fills it in. Germline V gives CDR1 DFQATT, CDR2 SNEGSKA (reference sequence). This CDR3 contains 16 residues. The V gene lost 2 bases and the J gene lost 0 bases, with 13 bases spanning the gap.

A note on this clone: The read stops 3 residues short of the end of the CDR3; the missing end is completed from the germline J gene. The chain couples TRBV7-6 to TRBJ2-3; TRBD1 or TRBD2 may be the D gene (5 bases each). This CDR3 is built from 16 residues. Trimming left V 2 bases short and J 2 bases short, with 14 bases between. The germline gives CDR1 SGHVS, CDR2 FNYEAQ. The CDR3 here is CASSLLGEWATDTQYF. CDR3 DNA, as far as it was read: TGTGCCAGCAGCTTACTAGGGGAGTGGGCCACAGATACG.